The 32 T cell receptor beta chains below all came from one sample that was sequenced in a study of early T cells in non-severe SARS-CoV-2 infection. TCRdb redid the calling of the 5' RACE reads with MiXCR, one entry per CDR3 protein. Of fewer than 75,000 distinct CDR3 sequences listed, 15% to 20% are singletons. Sample: whole blood, taken at baseline. These receptors originate from an adult who was a healthcare worker with PCR-confirmed SARS-CoV-2 infection or an uninfected control (not recorded which).

The CDR3 reads CASSYGADSDTQYF. The CDR3 DNA sequence: TGTGCCAGCAGTTACGGGGCGGACTCCGATACGCAGTATTTT. The chain uses TRBV6-6 and TRBJ2-3; D is possibly TRBD1 or TRBD2 (5 bases each). The germline V gene has CDR1 MNHNY and CDR2 SVGAGI (reference sequence). CDR3 length: 14 residues. Trimming left V 2 bases short and J 6 bases short, with 12 bases between.

In this sample, this clonotype turned up many times. This chain uses TRBV18 with TRBJ1-5, with a weak D call TRBD1 (5 bases). CDR1 is KGHSH and CDR2 is LQKENI in the germline V gene. Deletions cut 6 bases from V and 1 base from J, with 13 bases between. The CDR3 loop spans 15 amino acids. CDR3 in DNA: TGTGCCAGCTCCCCAACGGGGCAGAGCAATCAGCCCCAGCATTTT. Translated, it gives CASSPTGQSNQPQHF.

The chain links TRBV29-1 to TRBJ1-2; 8 nucleotides line up with TRBD1. This CDR3 is built from 15 residues. V dropped 1 base and J dropped 2; count of bases not matched to a gene: 6. Germline CDR1 reads SQVTM; CDR2 reads ANQGSEA. This CDR3 is CSVEARQGKNYGYTF. In nucleotides, the CDR3 is TGCAGCGTTGAAGCCCGACAGGGGAAGAACTATGGCTACACCTTC.

The CDR3 here is CASSPGWGRYEQYF. The CDR3 DNA is TGTGCCAGCAGCCCCGGGTGGGGAAGATACGAGCAGTACTTC. The chain links TRBV7-2 to TRBJ2-7; D is undetermined. The CDR3 sequence is 14 residues long. Germline V gene sequence: CDR1 SGHTA, CDR2 FQGNSA. Trimming cost V 5 bases and J 4 bases, with 15 bases left between them.

This clonotype was picked up a small number of times. The J gene is TRBJ2-5, the V gene TRBV28; D call uncertain. The CDR3 consists of 11 residues. The V gene's germline CDR1 is MDHEN and CDR2 SYDVKM. Deletions cut 6 bases from V and 5 bases from J, with 7 bases between. CDR3 in amino acids: CASRRMETQYF. As DNA, the CDR3 is TGTGCCAGCAGGAGGATGGAGACCCAGTACTTC. The entire variable domain, with the rest obtained from reference TRBV28 and TRBJ2-5, is as follows: DVKVTQSSRYLVKRTGEKVFLECVQDMDHENMFWYRQDPGLGLRLIYFSYDVKMKEKGDIPEGYSVSREKKERFSLILESASTNQTSMYLCASRRMETQYFGPGTRLLVL.

Of note for this clonotype: One end of the junction is discordant with germline, which a read error may explain. The chain uses TRBV9 and TRBJ1-6; 8 positions agree with TRBD1. The CDR3 length is 15 residues. Germline CDR1 SGDLS, CDR2 YYNGEE. The CDR3 sequence is CANSPRQGSNSPLHF. The CDR3 bases are TGTGCCAACAGCCCTCGACAGGGGAGTAATTCACCCCTCCACTTT.

V usage is TRBV5-1 and J usage is TRBJ2-2; D uncertain. Germline-derived CDR1 and CDR2 are SGHRS and YFSETQ. There are 13 residues in the CDR3. CDR3 in DNA: TGCGCAACTACGACGGATGGTGGCGGGGAGCTGTTTTTT. Its protein product is CATTTDGGGELFF. Full variable domain (missing parts from reference TRBV5-1 and TRBJ2-2): KAGVTQTPRYLIKTRGQQVTLSCSPISGHRSVSWYQQTPGQGLQFLFEYFSETQRNKGNFPGRFSGRQFSNSRSEMNVSTLELGDSALYLCATTTDGGGELFFGEGSRLTVL.

In this sample, this clonotype turned up a few times. The V and J genes are TRBV7-9 and TRBJ2-5, with unresolved D. CDR3 length equals 12 residues. CDR1 and CDR2 from the germline V gene are SEHNR and FQNEAQ (reference sequence). V lost 6 bases, J lost 5 bases, and 10 bases lay in between. CDR3 nucleotides: TGTGCCAGCAGTTGGGGATCCGAGACCCAGTACTTC. It encodes CASSWGSETQYF.

The chain joins TRBV9 to TRBJ2-1; D not certain. With 0 bases removed from V and 0 bases from J, the gap between germline ends came to 4 bases. This CDR3 spans 14 amino acids. Per the germline V gene, CDR1 is SGDLS and CDR2 is YYNGEE. The CDR3 DNA is TGTGCCAGCAGCGTAGCGAGCTCCTACAATGAGCAGTTCTTC. Protein product: CASSVASSYNEQFF.

The chain has TRBV27 and TRBJ1-6; D remains unclear. Per the germline V gene, CDR1 is MNHEY and CDR2 is SMNVEV (reference sequence). The CDR3 is 13 residues long. With 5 bases removed from V and 7 bases from J, the gap between germline ends came to 9 bases. CDR3 sequence (DNA): TGTGCCAGCAGTCCACACGTAAATTCACCCCTCCACTTT. This codes for CASSPHVNSPLHF.

The J gene is TRBJ2-7, the V gene TRBV29-1; possibly TRBD1 or TRBD2 for D (5 bases each). This CDR3 has 12 amino acids. The V end was cut by 8 bases, the J end by 1 base, with 12 bases between. The germline CDR1 and CDR2 sequences are SQVTM and ANQGSEA. CDR3 region: CSTRDGSYEQYF. As DNA, the CDR3 is TGCAGCACCCGGGACGGATCCTACGAGCAGTACTTC.

The rearrangement links TRBV4-3 to TRBJ1-1; D unresolved. The CDR3 loop spans 14 amino acids. Germline CDR1 LGHNA, CDR2 YSLEER. Trimming cost V 1 base and J 5 bases, with 11 bases left between them. The CDR3 bases are TGCGCCAGCAGCCAAGTATTGGGGAAAACTGAAGCTTTCTTT. It encodes CASSQVLGKTEAFF.

The V and J genes are TRBV20-1 and TRBJ2-1; 10 bases agree with TRBD2. Trimming took 6 bases from V and 9 from J; bases not matched to a gene: 11. This CDR3 has 14 amino acids. Germline CDR1 DFQATT, CDR2 SNEGSKA (reference sequence). The DNA for the CDR3 is TGCAGTGCAATGACTAAGCGGGGGGGCTTTGAGCAGTTCTTC. Its translation is CSAMTKRGGFEQFF.

This clonotype showed up just a few times. This chain links TRBV7-9 with TRBJ2-6; no clear D gene. Trimming took 4 bases from V and 0 from J, leaving 4 bases between them. In germline, CDR1 is SEHNR, CDR2 FQNEAQ (reference sequence). This CDR3 region has 14 residues. CDR3 sequence: CASSSHSGANVLTF. CDR3 bases: TGTGCCAGCAGCTCCCACTCTGGGGCCAACGTCCTGACTTTC. The variable domain in full, with the rest retrieved from reference TRBV7-9 and TRBJ2-6, is DTGVSQNPRHKITKRGQNVTFRCDPISEHNRLYWYRQTLGQGPEFLTYFQNEAQLEKSRLLSDRFSAERPKGSFSTLEIQRTEQGDSAMYLCASSSHSGANVLTFGAGSRLTVL.

V gene TRBV20-1 combines with J gene TRBJ2-2; 9 bases are shared with TRBD1. CDR1 is DFQATT and CDR2 is SNEGSKA in the germline V gene (reference sequence). The CDR3 consists of 15 residues. Germline trimming cut 3 bases from V and 6 bases from J; bases unmatched to any gene: 8. CDR3 protein: CSARRGQGFAGELFF. The CDR3 region has the DNA TGCAGTGCTAGGAGAGGACAGGGGTTCGCCGGGGAGCTGTTTTTT.

This clonotype came up many times. The V gene is TRBV7-9, the J gene TRBJ1-6; D is undetermined. The germline gives CDR1 SEHNR, CDR2 FQNEAQ (reference sequence). The CDR3 is 17 amino acids. Trimming took off 3 bases at V and 7 bases at J, with 19 bases between the two ends. CDR3 sequence (DNA): TGTGCCAGCAGCTTCTATTCGCTTGGACTAAAAAATTCACCCCTCCACTTT. Amino acid sequence: CASSFYSLGLKNSPLHF.

This clonotype showed up just a few times. This chain links TRBV7-9 with TRBJ1-2; D might be TRBD1 (6 bases). CDR1 and CDR2 from the germline V gene are SEHNR and FQNEAQ (reference sequence). The V and J ends lost 5 bases and 7 bases respectively, with 23 bases between them. The length of the CDR3 is 16 residues. This CDR3 reads CASSTHAGGLILGYTF. Here the CDR3 DNA reads TGTGCCAGCAGCACCCATGCCGGGGGGCTTATACTTGGCTACACCTTC.

This clonotype was detected many times. V gene TRBV12-3 or TRBV12-4 combines with J gene TRBJ2-7; 10 bases line up with TRBD2. V was clipped by 6 bases and J by 2 bases; unmatched bases: 4. The CDR3 sequence is 14 residues long. The CDR3 DNA sequence: TGTGCCAGCAGAAGAGCGGGAGGGCCCTACGAGCAGTACTTC. This sequence encodes CASRRAGGPYEQYF.

This clonotype was seen a handful of times. The chain carries TRBV13 and TRBJ1-1; the D is unclear. Germline lookup yields CDR1 PRHDT and CDR2 FYEKMQ (reference sequence). The germline V and J ends were trimmed by 5 bases and 5 bases, with 12 bases remaining between them. The length of the CDR3 is 13 residues. DNA of the CDR3: TGTGCCAGCAGCACCGGGCGCGGTACTGAAGCTTTCTTT. Encoded protein: CASSTGRGTEAFF.

This clonotype was counted many times. The chain is built from TRBV7-9 and TRBJ2-1, with a possible D match to TRBD2 (5 bases). With 5 bases removed from V and 10 bases from J, the gap between germline ends came to 18 bases. The V gene's germline CDR1 is SEHNR and CDR2 FQNEAQ (reference sequence). There are 14 residues in the CDR3. Here the CDR3 DNA reads TGTGCCAGCAGCGCGAGTCGTACGGACTTGGAGCAGTTCTTC. It yields the protein CASSASRTDLEQFF. The full variable domain, completed using reference TRBV7-9 and TRBJ2-1, is DTGVSQNPRHKITKRGQNVTFRCDPISEHNRLYWYRQTLGQGPEFLTYFQNEAQLEKSRLLSDRFSAERPKGSFSTLEIQRTEQGDSAMYLCASSASRTDLEQFFGPGTRLTVL.

The chain is built from TRBV7-2 and TRBJ2-2, with 7 nucleotides matching TRBD1. Trimming took 4 bases from V and 6 from J; bases not matched to a gene: 11. This CDR3 is built from 16 residues. Germline V lookup: CDR1 SGHTA, CDR2 FQGNSA. CDR3 DNA sequence: TGTGCCAGCAGCTCCAGGGGGACAGTCGGCGCCGGGGAGCTGTTTTTT. This codes for CASSSRGTVGAGELFF.

This chain joins TRBV5-1 and TRBJ2-2; the match to TRBD1 covers 8 bases. Germline loops: CDR1 SGHRS, CDR2 YFSETQ. This CDR3 contains 16 residues. V was clipped by 4 bases and J by 4 bases; unmatched bases: 9. The CDR3 region has the DNA TGCGCCAGCAGCCTAGGACAGGGTCGAAGCACCGGGGAGCTGTTTTTT. Translated, it gives CASSLGQGRSTGELFF.

The sample holds many counts of this clonotype. The chain uses TRBV10-2 and TRBJ2-5, with 11 nucleotides matching TRBD2. The CDR3 extends over 14 amino acids. Germline V gene lookup returns CDR1 WSHSY and CDR2 SAAADI. Trimming removed 4 bases from V and 4 bases from J; junction bases left unmatched: 2. CDR3 sequence reads: CASSVTSGRETQYF. In DNA form, the CDR3 reads TGCGCCAGCAGTGTCACTAGCGGGAGAGAGACCCAGTACTTC.

This clonotype was observed a handful of times. V and J are TRBV7-8 and TRBJ2-3; D call uncertain. With 5 bases removed from V and 2 bases from J, the gap between germline ends came to 11 bases. Germline V gene lookup returns CDR1 SGHVS and CDR2 FQNEAQ. This CDR3 comprises 14 residues. Here the CDR3 DNA reads TGTGCCAGCAGCGCACGTTTGAACACAGATACGCAGTATTTT. The encoded protein is CASSARLNTDTQYF. Complete variable domain (other parts from reference TRBV7-8 and TRBJ2-3): GAGVSQSPRYKVAKRGQDVALRCDPISGHVSLFWYQQALGQGPEFLTYFQNEAQLDKSGLPSDRFFAERPEGSVSTLKIQRTQQEDSAVYLCASSARLNTDTQYFGPGTRLTVL.

V gene TRBV7-2 combines with J gene TRBJ1-2; D might be TRBD1 (6 bases). V was pared by 1 base and J by 2 bases, with 8 bases between. The CDR3 runs 14 residues. The germline V gene has CDR1 SGHTA and CDR2 FQGNSA. The CDR3 sequence: CASSLDRANYGYTF. CDR3 DNA sequence: TGTGCCAGCAGCTTAGACAGGGCCAACTATGGCTACACCTTC.

On this clonotype: A junction boundary mismatches the germline segment, possibly from a read error. The CDR3 here is CVSSLGLVRQETQYF. The DNA for the CDR3 is TGTGTCAGCAGCCTCGGACTGGTCCGGCAAGAGACCCAGTACTTC. V gene TRBV7-6 combines with J gene TRBJ2-5, with D perhaps TRBD2 (5 bases). Germline CDR1 SGHVS, CDR2 FNYEAQ. The CDR3 loop spans 15 amino acids.

This clonotype occurred a few times. The rearrangement uses TRBV3-1 and TRBJ2-5; tentatively, D is TRBD1 (5 bases). Germline CDR1 and CDR2: LGHDT and YNNKEL (reference sequence). Trimming left V 2 bases short and J 5 bases short, with 12 bases between. The CDR3 is 14 residues long. CDR3 DNA sequence: TGTGCCAGCAGCCAAAGAGCAGGGCAGGAGACCCAGTACTTC. Translation: CASSQRAGQETQYF.

J is TRBJ2-1 and V is TRBV5-1, with D possibly matching TRBD1 (5 bases). Germline CDR1 SGHRS, CDR2 YFSETQ. Between the trimmed V and J ends, which lost 3 bases and 5 bases, there was a span of 12 bases. The CDR3 contains 14 residues. As DNA, the CDR3 is TGCGCCAGCAGCTCGGACAATCCCAACAATGAGCAGTTCTTC. This sequence encodes CASSSDNPNNEQFF.

This clonotype was counted between two and nine times. The gene calls are TRBV18 and TRBJ2-4; D ambiguous. The CDR3 runs to 13 residues. The germline V gene has CDR1 KGHSH and CDR2 LQKENI. Between the trimmed V and J ends, which lost 6 bases and 6 bases, there was a span of 12 bases. The CDR3 sequence: CASSVVGGNIQYF. CDR3 DNA sequence: TGTGCCAGCTCCGTTGTGGGCGGAAACATTCAGTACTTC.

The chain links TRBV20-1 to TRBJ2-7; perhaps TRBD1 as D (6 bases). Between the trimmed V and J ends, which lost 5 bases and 0 bases, there was a span of 11 bases. CDR3 length: 13 amino acids. Germline CDR1 and CDR2: DFQATT and SNEGSKA (reference sequence). CDR3 residues: CSAGTPSSYEQYF. CDR3 sequence (DNA): TGCAGTGCTGGGACACCTAGCTCCTACGAGCAGTACTTC.

In this sample, this clonotype turned up many times. The chain combines TRBV6-5 with TRBJ2-7; no clear D gene. The CDR3 contains 15 residues. In germline, CDR1 is MNHEY, CDR2 SVGAGI. With 0 bases removed from V and 2 bases from J, the gap between germline ends came to 11 bases. The CDR3 DNA follows: TGTGCCAGCAGTTACTCTGGGTTCTCTCCCTACGAGCAGTACTTC. It yields the protein CASSYSGFSPYEQYF.

This clonotype was detected only once. The chain uses TRBV20-1 and TRBJ2-5; 8 positions match TRBD2. This CDR3 region has 15 residues. The ends lost 5 bases at V and 5 bases at J; junction bases unmatched: 13. CDR1 is DFQATT, CDR2 SNEGSKA, per germline (reference sequence). This chain's CDR3 is CSAAGREGRGETQYF. The CDR3 DNA sequence: TGCAGTGCTGCCGGGAGGGAGGGCCGTGGGGAGACCCAGTACTTC.